This record covers a single T cell receptor (beta chain). These data originate in a study of OX40 agonist ivuxolimab in advanced cancers. Study context: The mean age was approximately 60 years, ranging from 23 to 79, with 82.7% of participants male. Anti-PD-1, anti-PD-L1 or anti-CTLA-4 therapy given earlier was allowed, and approximately 43% had some.

Here immunoSEQ multiplex PCR was the method, and the copy in TCRdb shows in-frame clones only, minus some. Of 34,000 or so clones in the sample, 80% to 90% are singletons; the top ten hold roughly 21%. V was pared by 2 bases and J by 6 bases, with 6 bases of the junction left unmatched. Germline CDR1 reads LNHDA; CDR2 reads SQIVND (reference sequence). The CDR3 contains 14 residues. The study sampled blood at baseline, cycle 4 day 1, and cycle 7 day 1. The V and J genes are TRBV19 and TRBJ2-7, with TRBD1 matching over 8 bases. This clonotype was obtained from an adult with an advanced solid tumor such as melanoma, head and neck, liver or kidney cancer. The source material was CD4+ or CD8+ T cells sorted from blood, sampled in a trial of the OX40 agonist ivuxolimab. The CDR3 coding sequence is TGTGCCAGTAGTATACAGGGGGCGAAACGCGAGCAGTACTTC. Residues: CASSIQGAKREQYF.